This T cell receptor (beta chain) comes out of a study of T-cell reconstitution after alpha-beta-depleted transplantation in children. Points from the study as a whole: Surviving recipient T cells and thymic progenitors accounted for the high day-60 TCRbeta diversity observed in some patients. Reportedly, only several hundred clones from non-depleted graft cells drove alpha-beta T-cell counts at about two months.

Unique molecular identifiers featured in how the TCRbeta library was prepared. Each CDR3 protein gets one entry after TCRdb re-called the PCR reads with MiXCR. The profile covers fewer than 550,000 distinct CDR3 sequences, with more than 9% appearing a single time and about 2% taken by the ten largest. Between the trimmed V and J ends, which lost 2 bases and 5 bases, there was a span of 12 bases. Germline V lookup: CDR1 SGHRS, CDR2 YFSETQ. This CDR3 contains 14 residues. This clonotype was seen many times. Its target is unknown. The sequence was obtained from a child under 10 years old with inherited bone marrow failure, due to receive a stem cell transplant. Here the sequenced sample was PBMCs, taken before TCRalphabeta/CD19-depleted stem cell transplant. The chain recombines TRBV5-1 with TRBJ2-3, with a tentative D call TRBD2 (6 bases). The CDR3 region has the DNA TGCGCCAGCAGCTTTTTACTAGCTGGAGATACGCAGTATTTT. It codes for CASSFLLAGDTQYF.